The 18 T cell receptor beta chains presented below share a single source sample, sequenced in a study of identifying expanded T cells in peripheral blood. Here immunoSEQ multiplex PCR was the method, and the copy in TCRdb shows in-frame clones only, minus some. The sample includes about 52,000 clones, 70% to 85% seen only once; the top ten take 14%. Specimen: blood. These receptors all stem from a person aged 18 to 70 in good health.

The chain links TRBV19 to TRBJ2-1; TRBD2 aligns across 14 bases. Unmatched junction bases numbered 15, after V lost 5 bases and J lost 9 bases. Germline loops: CDR1 LNHDA, CDR2 SQIVND (reference sequence). CDR3 length: 18 amino acids. CDR3 sequence reads: CASSPKGLAGGPRSEQFF. CDR3 in DNA: TGTGCCAGTAGTCCAAAAGGACTAGCGGGGGGTCCGCGGAGTGAGCAGTTCTTC.

The J gene is TRBJ2-7, the V gene TRBV7-6; D is possibly TRBD1 (5 bases). Trimming pared 0 bases from V and 7 bases from J, leaving 10 bases between. In germline, CDR1 is SGHVS, CDR2 FNYEAQ. The CDR3 runs to 13 residues. CDR3 loop: CASSLAQGWEQYV. The CDR3 nucleotides read TGTGCCAGCAGCTTAGCGCAGGGTTGGGAGCAGTACGTC.

The rearrangement joins TRBV10-3 to TRBJ1-1, with a weak D call TRBD1 (5 bases). In germline, CDR1 is ENHRY, CDR2 SYGVKD. The ends were cut back, 7 bases at V and 11 bases at J, with 23 bases in the middle. CDR3 length: 14 amino acids. The CDR3 sequence is CAIMGTGKTGSAFF. In DNA, the CDR3 is TGTGCCATCATGGGGACCGGGAAAACGGGGAGTGCTTTCTTT.

This clone was counted a single time. This sequence joins TRBV9 and TRBJ1-2, with a weak D call TRBD1 (5 bases). Germline assignment: CDR1 SGDLS and CDR2 YYNGEE. Between the trimmed V and J ends, which lost 3 bases and 2 bases, there was a span of 14 bases. The CDR3 totals 15 residues. The CDR3 DNA reads TGTGCCAGCAGCGAGGAGTCGGGACGGAACTATGGCTACACCTTC. This encodes CASSEESGRNYGYTF.

This chain connects TRBV7-3 to TRBJ2-5, with a tentative D call TRBD1 (6 bases). CDR1 and CDR2 from the germline V gene are SGHTA and FQGTGA. The V end lost 2 bases, the J end lost 4 bases, and 14 bases lay between the germline ends. CDR3 length equals 15 residues. CDR3 DNA: TGTGCCAGCAGCTTACGGCAGGGGCTGGGAGAGACCCAGTACTTC. It codes for CASSLRQGLGETQYF.

The rearrangement uses TRBV4-2 and TRBJ2-2; the D is unclear. There are 14 residues in the CDR3. Germline CDR1 is LGHNA and CDR2 is YNFKEQ. Trimming removed 1 base from V and 7 bases from J, with 10 bases in between. The CDR3 here is CASSQGGSGGELFF. CDR3 in DNA: TGTGCCAGCAGCCAAGGGGGTTCGGGCGGGGAGCTGTTTTTT.

The chain carries TRBV19 and TRBJ1-2; D is possibly TRBD1 (6 bases). The germline V gene encodes CDR1 LNHDA and CDR2 SQIVND (reference sequence). This CDR3 region has 14 residues. Trimming took 6 bases from V and 3 from J, leaving 14 bases between them. The CDR3 region is CASSRGGDDYGYTF. CDR3 DNA: TGTGCCAGTAGCCGAGGGGGGGATGACTATGGCTACACCTTC.

The chain joins TRBV9 to TRBJ2-3; D is perhaps TRBD1 (5 bases). Germline V CDR1 and CDR2: SGDLS, YYNGEE. V was clipped by 1 base and J by 2 bases, with 8 bases between them. CDR3 length equals 14 residues. CDR3 bases: TGTGCCAGCAGCGTAACACAGGCCACAGATACGCAGTATTTT. Protein: CASSVTQATDTQYF.

This clone showed up just once. This chain links TRBV6-1 with TRBJ2-3, with a tentative D call TRBD2 (5 bases). This CDR3 comprises 16 residues. V was cut by 2 bases and J by 4 bases, with 16 bases left in between. The germline V gene has CDR1 MNHNS and CDR2 SASEGT. The CDR3: CASSERWAGGADTQYF. The CDR3 nucleotides are TGTGCCAGCAGTGAAAGGTGGGCTGGAGGCGCAGATACGCAGTATTTT.

The CDR3 sequence is CASSLDPTGKGVSNEKLFF. The CDR3 nucleotides read TGTGCCAGCAGCTTAGATCCAACAGGGAAGGGGGTTTCAAATGAAAAACTGTTTTTT. The chain recombines TRBV11-3 with TRBJ1-4; a possible D gene is TRBD1 (6 bases). Germline CDR1 reads SGHNT; CDR2 reads YENEEA. The CDR3 spans 19 residues. V gave up 0 bases and J gave up 5 bases, with 22 bases separating them.

The rearrangement links TRBV6-1 to TRBJ1-5; tentatively, D is TRBD1 (6 bases). This CDR3 has 14 amino acids. CDR1 and CDR2 from the germline V gene are MNHNS and SASEGT. Trimming removed 6 bases from V and 6 bases from J, with 15 bases in between. The chain's CDR3 is CASRGSGGSQPQHF. The CDR3, as DNA: TGTGCCAGCAGGGGATCGGGGGGCAGTCAGCCCCAGCATTTT.

Details on this clone: The same CDR3 also results from other DNA sequences found in this sample. The V call is TRBV6-1, the J call TRBJ2-5, with 12 bases matching TRBD2. The CDR3 is 15 residues long. After removal of 2 bases from V and 2 bases from J, the junction contained 0 bases not matched to a gene. Per germline, CDR1 MNHNS and CDR2 SASEGT. As DNA, the CDR3 is TGTGCCAGCAGTGAACTAGCGGGGGGGCAAGAGACCCAGTACTTC. Encoded protein: CASSELAGGQETQYF.

This clone came up a few times. The chain uses TRBV30 and TRBJ1-3, with a weak D call TRBD1 (5 bases). V shed 4 bases and J shed 7 bases, with 14 bases lying between them. CDR3 length: 13 amino acids. Germline CDR1 reads GTSNPN; CDR2 reads SVGIG (reference sequence). This CDR3 reads CAWKVKGTNTIYF. As DNA, the CDR3 is TGTGCCTGGAAGGTTAAAGGGACCAACACCATATATTTT.

J is TRBJ1-2 and V is TRBV5-4; 10 nucleotides match TRBD1. CDR3 length equals 13 residues. Germline V gene sequence: CDR1 SGHNT, CDR2 YYREEE (reference sequence). Trimming took 4 bases from V and 7 from J; bases not matched to a gene: 4. The DNA of the CDR3 is TGTGCCAGCAGCGCGACAGGGGGCAGTGGCTACACCTTC. Translation: CASSATGGSGYTF.

The rearrangement uses TRBV11-3 and TRBJ1-2; 7 nucleotides align to TRBD1. The CDR3 runs to 13 residues. The trim removed 5 bases at V and 7 bases at J, leaving 7 bases unmatched. The germline V gene encodes CDR1 SGHNT and CDR2 YENEEA. In nucleotides, the CDR3 is TGTGCCAGCAGCCCGACAGGGCTAGGTGGCTACACCTTC. Its translation: CASSPTGLGGYTF.

V usage is TRBV19 and J usage is TRBJ2-3; 10 bases fit TRBD2. V lost 7 bases, J lost 2 bases, and 15 bases stayed unmatched. The germline CDR1 and CDR2 sequences are LNHDA and SQIVND (reference sequence). This CDR3 region has 18 residues. This CDR3 reads CASNPPTSGWLYTDTQYF. The CDR3 DNA reads TGTGCCAGTAATCCCCCGACTAGCGGGTGGCTGTACACAGATACGCAGTATTTT.

The CDR3 here is CASSRGQGAYEQYF. CDR3 coding DNA: TGTGCCAGCAGCAGGGGACAGGGCGCCTACGAGCAGTACTTC. This chain connects TRBV21-1 to TRBJ2-7; TRBD1 was called by the table and not checked on the DNA. TRBV21-1 is a pseudogene segment. The CDR3 covers 14 residues.

The chain employs TRBV2 and TRBJ2-3, with TRBD1 as a possible D gene (5 bases). This CDR3 region has 13 residues. Germline V gene lookup returns CDR1 SNHLY and CDR2 FYNNEI. V lost 8 bases and J lost 6, with 15 bases in between. CDR3 sequence reads: CASGYRLRDTQYF. The DNA of the CDR3 is TGTGCCAGCGGTTACAGGCTTCGTGATACGCAGTATTTT.